These T cell receptor beta chains were read from a single sample in a study of blood T cell repertoires in COVID-19. The repertoire was sequenced with immunoSEQ multiplex PCR; TCRdb's copy has only in-frame clones and lacks some. The data show approximately 250,000 clones, roughly 88% seen once. The sequenced sample was PBMCs or T cells enriched from blood (not recorded which). The source of these receptors is a woman in her twenties or thirties who had recovered from COVID-19. Each CDR3 is given with its conserved first and last residue. The D gene is left open where the match is weak. Part of the rows lack a size; the others show once, few, many or a class for expanded clones.

V gene	J gene	clone size	D gene	CDR3 protein	CDR3 DNA
TRBV5-1	TRBJ2-7	NA	TRBD1	CASQGQVSYEQYF	TGCGCCAGCCAAGGACAGGTTTCCTACGAGCAGTACTTC
TRBV7-2	TRBJ1-2	NA	TRBD1	CASSLVLGRGGGYGYTF	TGTGCCAGCAGCTTAGTTTTAGGGCGAGGGGGCGGGTATGGCTACACCTTC
TRBV1	TRBJ2-7	NA	NA	CTSSQVWTRIYEQYF	TGCACCAGCAGCCAAGTATGGACTAGAATTTACGAGCAGTACTTC
TRBV30	TRBJ2-7	few	NA	CAWSSGRDYEQYF	TGTGCCTGGAGTTCGGGCAGGGATTACGAGCAGTACTTC
TRBV5-1	TRBJ1-4	NA	NA	CASSHPGAQEKLFF	TGCGCCAGCAGCCACCCTGGGGCACAGGAAAAACTGTTTTTT
TRBV2	TRBJ2-5	NA	NA	CASRTATETQYF	TGTGCCAGCCGGACTGCAACAGAGACCCAGTACTTC
TRBV30	TRBJ2-1	NA	TRBD1	CAWKYLWDREFADEQFF	TGTGCCTGGAAATATTTATGGGACAGGGAGTTCGCGGATGAGCAGTTCTTC
TRBV9	TRBJ1-6	NA	NA	CASSVAESYNSPLHF	TGTGCCAGCAGCGTAGCCGAGTCGTATAATTCACCCCTCCACTTT
TRBV4-1	TRBJ2-4	NA	NA	CASSQGPGDLPNSIQYF	TGCGCCAGCAGCCAAGGTCCGGGGGACCTCCCGAATAGCATTCAGTACTTC
TRBV15	TRBJ2-6	NA	NA	CATSRDLQVSGANVLTF	TGTGCCACCAGCAGAGATCTTCAGGTCTCTGGGGCCAACGTCCTGACTTTC